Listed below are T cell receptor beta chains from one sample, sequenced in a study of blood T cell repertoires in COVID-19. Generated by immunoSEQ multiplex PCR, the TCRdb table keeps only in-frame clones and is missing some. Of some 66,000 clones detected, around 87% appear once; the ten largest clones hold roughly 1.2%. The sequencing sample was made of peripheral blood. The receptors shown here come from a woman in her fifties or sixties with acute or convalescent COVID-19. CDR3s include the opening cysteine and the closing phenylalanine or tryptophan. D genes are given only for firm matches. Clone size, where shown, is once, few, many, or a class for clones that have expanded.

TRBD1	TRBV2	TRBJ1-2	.	TGTGCCAGCAAAACCGAAGGACAGGGGACCTATGGCTACACCTTC	CASKTEGQGTYGYTF
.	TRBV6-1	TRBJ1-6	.	TGTGCCAGCAGTGACAGGACTTATAATTCACCCCTCCACTTT	CASSDRTYNSPLHF
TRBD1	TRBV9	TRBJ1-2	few	TGTGCCAGCAGCCCTCGGGACAGGGGCGGGTTTGGCTACACCTTC	CASSPRDRGGFGYTF
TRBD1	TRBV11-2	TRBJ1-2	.	TGTGCCAGCAGCTCCGCCCGACAGGGCCACTATGGCTACACCTTC	CASSSARQGHYGYTF
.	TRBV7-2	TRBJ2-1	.	TGTGCCAGCAGCTTCTACAGGGAGACCTACAATGAGCAGTTCTTC	CASSFYRETYNEQFF
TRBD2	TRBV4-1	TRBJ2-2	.	TGCGCCAGCAGCCAAGAAGCTAGCGGGAGGGTCACCGGGGAGCTGTTTTTT	CASSQEASGRVTGELFF
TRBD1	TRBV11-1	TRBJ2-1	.	TGTGCCAGCAGCTTAGCCGACAGGGGGGCCTACAATGAGCAGTTCTTC	CASSLADRGAYNEQFF
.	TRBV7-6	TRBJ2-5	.	TGTGCCAGCAGCTTAGTTCGGGGGGAGACCCAGTACTTC	CASSLVRGETQYF
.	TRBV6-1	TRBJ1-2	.	TGTGCCAGCAGTGAACAAGGACAGAGAAGGTACTATGGCTACACCTTC	CASSEQGQRRYYGYTF
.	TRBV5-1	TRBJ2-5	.	TGCGCCAGCAGCTTGGCCGGGTACGAGCAAGAGACCCAGTACTTC	CASSLAGYEQETQYF
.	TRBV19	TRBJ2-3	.	TGTGCCAGTAGCCCTCCCACAGATACGCAGTATTTT	CASSPPTDTQYF
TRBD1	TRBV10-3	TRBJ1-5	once	TGTGCCATCAGCGTAGCAGGGGGCGGTCAGCCCCAGCATTTT	CAISVAGGGQPQHF
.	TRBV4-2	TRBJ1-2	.	TGTGCCAGCAGCCAATGGGGGAGGTCGAATGGCTACACCTTC	CASSQWGRSNGYTF
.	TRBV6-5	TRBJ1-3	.	TGTGCCAGCAGGGCGACCAGGGACTCTGGAAACACCATATATTTT	CASRATRDSGNTIYF
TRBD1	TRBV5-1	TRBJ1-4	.	TGCGCCAGCAGCCTGGGGACAGGGAGGGAAAAACTGTTTTTT	CASSLGTGREKLFF
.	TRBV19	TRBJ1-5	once	TGTGCCAGTAGCGTTAATAGCAATCAGCCCCAGCATTTT	CASSVNSNQPQHF